The 15 T cell receptor beta chains below all came from one sample that was sequenced in a study (dated by TCRdb to the mid-2010s). Preparation of the library involved RT-PCR. Sequencing used an Illumina MiSeq. The public sequencing data were trimmed at Q25 with fastp and processed into clonotypes with MiXCR by TCRdb, which kept only in-frame beta chains. Entries that share a CDR3 protein sequence are merged under the most common genes and DNA. Recorded for this sample are about 680,000 distinct CDR3 sequences; approximately 15% of them occurred a single time. The leading ten clones occupy 3.6% of the sample. Sequenced sample: memory CD4+ T cells from blood. The source is a female donor in good health, serving as a healthy control.

About this clonotype: The junction shows a germline mismatch at one end, possibly a read error. The chain has TRBV2 and TRBJ1-1; D is unresolved. Germline V gene data show CDR1 as SNHLY and CDR2 as FYNNEI. This CDR3 has 13 residues. The chain's CDR3 is CASSEGRNSEAFF. The CDR3 DNA is TGTGCCAGCAGTGAAGGGAGGAACTCTGAAGCTTTCTTT. Full variable domain (remainder filled in from reference TRBV2 and TRBJ1-1): EPEVTQTPSHQVTQMGQEVILRCVPISNHLYFYWYRQILGQKVEFLVSFYNNEISEKSEIFDDQFSVERPDGSNFTLKIRSTKLEDSAMYFCASSEGRNSEAFFGQGTRLTVV.

To note about this clonotype: This sequence may be a read error, since a much larger clone differs from it by one base. This chain connects TRBV29-1 to TRBJ1-5, with D possibly matching TRBD1 (6 bases). Germline V lookup: CDR1 SQVTM, CDR2 ANQGSEA. V lost 5 bases and J lost 3, with 11 bases in between. This CDR3 spans 13 amino acids. The CDR3 nucleotides read TGCAGCGTTCAAGCAGGGGCCAATCAGCCCCAGCATTTT. This codes for CSVQAGANQPQHF.

This clonotype was observed many times. The V call is TRBV6-5, the J call TRBJ1-1; 7 nucleotides agree with TRBD1. CDR1 is MNHEY, CDR2 SVGAGI, per germline. The ends lost 0 bases at V and 4 bases at J; junction bases unmatched: 5. CDR3 length: 15 amino acids. The CDR3 spells CASSYSNRGGTEAFF. CDR3 DNA: TGTGCCAGCAGTTACTCTAACAGGGGTGGCACTGAAGCTTTCTTT.

In this sample, this clonotype turned up many times. V gene TRBV12-3 or TRBV12-4 combines with J gene TRBJ2-1; 7 bases match TRBD2. The CDR3 is 14 amino acids. Germline trimming cut 7 bases from V and 6 bases from J; bases unmatched to any gene: 9. CDR3 amino acids: CASITAGLGNEQFF. DNA for the CDR3: TGTGCCAGCATCACTGCCGGACTAGGCAATGAGCAGTTCTTC.

The chain carries TRBV12-3 or TRBV12-4 and TRBJ1-1, with D possibly being TRBD1 (5 bases). V was pared by 5 bases and J by 1 base, with 23 bases between. The CDR3 has 18 amino acids. CDR3 in DNA: TGTGCCAGCAGTCCCCAGTGGGGCGGAACTGGAACGAACACTGAAGCTTTCTTT. Amino acids: CASSPQWGGTGTNTEAFF.

The chain recombines TRBV11-2 with TRBJ1-2; no firm D call. The germline CDR1 and CDR2 sequences are SGHAT and FQNNGV. This CDR3 has 14 residues. V lost 5 bases, J lost 4 bases, and 14 bases lay in between. For the CDR3, the DNA is TGTGCCAGCAGCGAGAACACCGGGGTCTATGGCTACACCTTC. Amino acids: CASSENTGVYGYTF.

This clonotype has ten or more counts. The V gene is TRBV29-1, the J gene TRBJ1-1, with TRBD1 as a possible D gene (5 bases). The CDR3 has 12 amino acids. Germline V lookup: CDR1 SQVTM, CDR2 ANQGSEA. V lost 4 bases and J lost 3, with 9 bases in between. The CDR3 nucleotides are TGCAGCGTTGTAAAAGGGGACACTGAAGCTTTCTTT. Translated: CSVVKGDTEAFF.

There are many counts of this clonotype. V usage is TRBV29-1 and J usage is TRBJ1-1, with 7 bases matching TRBD1. From germline, CDR1 is SQVTM and CDR2 ANQGSEA. After removal of 7 bases from V and 0 bases from J, the junction contained 8 bases not matched to a gene. The CDR3 extends over 14 amino acids. DNA for the CDR3: TGCAGCGCCCAGGGGGGGCCACTGAACACTGAAGCTTTCTTT. Protein: CSAQGGPLNTEAFF.

This chain connects TRBV28 to TRBJ1-1; D may be TRBD1 (5 bases). V lost 10 bases, J lost 3 bases, and 18 bases lay in between. CDR1 and CDR2 from the germline V gene are MDHEN and SYDVKM. The CDR3 loop spans 14 amino acids. The CDR3 sequence: CATWTLGRDTEAFF. CDR3 in DNA: TGTGCCACCTGGACCCTGGGCAGGGACACTGAAGCTTTCTTT.

The J gene is TRBJ1-4, the V gene TRBV10-3; D uncertain. Trimming took 2 bases from V and 4 from J, leaving 8 bases between them. This CDR3 spans 14 amino acids. Germline CDR1 is ENHRY and CDR2 is SYGVKD. The CDR3 sequence is CAISELLFNEKLFF. Here the CDR3 DNA reads TGTGCCATCAGTGAGCTTCTATTTAATGAAAAACTGTTTTTT.

This clonotype was picked up many times. J is TRBJ1-1 and V is TRBV10-3; TRBD1 is a possible D gene (5 bases). The CDR3 covers 14 residues. Germline V gene sequence: CDR1 ENHRY, CDR2 SYGVKD. V lost 6 bases, J lost 3 bases, and 14 bases lay in between. CDR3 sequence (DNA): TGTGCCATCAGCGCCGCCCGGGGGGACACTGAAGCTTTCTTT. This translates into CAISAARGDTEAFF.

The chain recombines TRBV5-6 with TRBJ2-7; a possible D gene is TRBD1 (5 bases). The germline CDR1 and CDR2 sequences are SGHDT and YYEEEE. This CDR3 is built from 15 residues. V lost 1 base and J 3 bases, leaving 14 bases between the germline ends. The CDR3 sequence: CASSLRAGIGYEQYF. CDR3 coding DNA: TGTGCCAGCAGCTTGCGGGCAGGGATAGGCTACGAGCAGTACTTC.

This clonotype was seen at least ten times. This chain links TRBV7-2 with TRBJ1-2, with TRBD1 as a possible D gene (5 bases). The CDR3 is 14 residues long. The germline gives CDR1 SGHTA, CDR2 FQGNSA. V lost 1 base and J lost 2, with 8 bases in between. CDR3 amino acids: CASSLGGGNYGYTF. The CDR3 nucleotides read TGTGCCAGCAGCTTAGGTGGGGGGAACTATGGCTACACCTTC. The full variable domain, with the rest looked up from reference TRBV7-2 and TRBJ1-2, is GAGVSQSPSNKVTEKGKDVELRCDPISGHTALYWYRQSLGQGLEFLIYFQGNSAPDKSGLPSDRFSAERTGGSVSTLTIQRTQQEDSAVYLCASSLGGGNYGYTFGSGTRLTVV.

This clonotype was seen more than once but under ten times. The rearrangement joins TRBV27 to TRBJ1-4; D remains ambiguous. This CDR3 has 13 amino acids. CDR1 is MNHEY and CDR2 is SMNVEV in the germline V gene (reference sequence). V was clipped by 10 bases and J by 4 bases, with 13 bases between them. The CDR3 nucleotides are TGTGCCACCCGGAATTTCTATAATGAAAAACTGTTTTTT. Translating it yields CATRNFYNEKLFF.

V is TRBV20-1 and J is TRBJ2-1; D might be TRBD1 (6 bases). The CDR3 is 17 residues long. The V and J ends lost 3 bases and 0 bases respectively, with 18 bases between them. Germline loops: CDR1 DFQATT, CDR2 SNEGSKA (reference sequence). DNA of the CDR3: TGCAGTGCTAGGGGTCGTCAGGGGTCAAGCTCCTACAATGAGCAGTTCTTC. This translates into CSARGRQGSSSYNEQFF.